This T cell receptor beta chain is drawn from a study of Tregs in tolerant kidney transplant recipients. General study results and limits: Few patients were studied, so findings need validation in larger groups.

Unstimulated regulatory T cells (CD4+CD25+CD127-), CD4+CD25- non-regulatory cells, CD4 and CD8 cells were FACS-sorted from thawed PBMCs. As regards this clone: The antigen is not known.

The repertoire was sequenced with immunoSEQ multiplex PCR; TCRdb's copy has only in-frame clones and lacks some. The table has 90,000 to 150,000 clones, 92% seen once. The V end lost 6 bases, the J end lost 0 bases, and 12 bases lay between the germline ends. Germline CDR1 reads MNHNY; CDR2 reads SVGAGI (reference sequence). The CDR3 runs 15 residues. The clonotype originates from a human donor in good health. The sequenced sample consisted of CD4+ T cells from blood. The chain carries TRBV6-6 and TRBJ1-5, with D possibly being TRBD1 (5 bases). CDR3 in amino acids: CASSWGTYSNQPQHF. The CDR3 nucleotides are TGTGCCAGCAGCTGGGGGACCTATAGCAATCAGCCCCAGCATTTT.